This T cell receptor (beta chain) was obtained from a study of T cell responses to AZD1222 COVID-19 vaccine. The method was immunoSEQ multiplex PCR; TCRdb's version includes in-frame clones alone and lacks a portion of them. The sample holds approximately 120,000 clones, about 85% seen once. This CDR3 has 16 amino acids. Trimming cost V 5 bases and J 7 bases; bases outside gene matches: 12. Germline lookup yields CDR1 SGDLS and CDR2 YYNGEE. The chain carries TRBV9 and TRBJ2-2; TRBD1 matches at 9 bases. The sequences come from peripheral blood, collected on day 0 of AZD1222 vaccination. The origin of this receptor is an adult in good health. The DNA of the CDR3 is TGTGCCAGCAGAGGCTCCGGGACAGGGTTTGGCGGGGAGCTGTTTTTT. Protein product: CASRGSGTGFGGELFF.